Listed below are T cell receptor beta chains from one sample, sequenced in a study of OX40 agonist ivuxolimab in advanced cancers. Repertoires were generated with immunoSEQ multiplex PCR, while TCRdb's copy carries only in-frame clones and drops some. The repertoire holds over 35,000 clones, with approximately 83% as singletons. Material: CD4+ or CD8+ T cells sorted from blood, obtained in a trial of the OX40 agonist ivuxolimab. The receptor set was obtained from an adult with an advanced solid tumor such as melanoma, head and neck, liver or kidney cancer. CDR3s include the opening cysteine and the closing phenylalanine or tryptophan. A D gene is named only where the DNA matches it firmly. Not every row has a clone size; where given, it reads once, few, many or a size class.

cdr3_nt	cdr3_aa	v_call	j_call	clone_size	d_call
TGTGCCAGCAGAGTGGACAGGGCTGAAGCTTTCTTT	CASRVDRAEAFF	TRBV16	TRBJ1-1	NA	TRBD1
TGTGCCAGCAGCCCCCGGACTAGCGGGAGCTACGAGCAGTACTTC	CASSPRTSGSYEQYF	TRBV7-2	TRBJ2-7	NA	TRBD2
TGTGCCAGTAGTGCCATAACAGGGGACACCGGGGAGCTGTTTTTT	CASSAITGDTGELFF	TRBV19	TRBJ2-2	NA	TRBD1
TGTGCCAGCTCATCCACCTACGAGCAGTACTTC	CASSSTYEQYF	TRBV18	TRBJ2-7	once	NA
TGCGCCAGCAGCTTGGGTCGCGGGGTAGAGACCCAGTACTTC	CASSLGRGVETQYF	TRBV5-1	TRBJ2-5	NA	NA
TGTGCCAGCAGTACCGGGACAGGCAGCTACAATGAGCAGTTCTTC	CASSTGTGSYNEQFF	TRBV6-1	TRBJ2-1	NA	TRBD1
TGTGCCTGGAGCCGGACAGGCATCACCGGGGAGCTGTTTTTT	CAWSRTGITGELFF	TRBV30	TRBJ2-2	NA	TRBD1
TGTGCCAGCAGCCACCTGACCCTACCGGGTGGCTACACCTTC	CASSHLTLPGGYTF	TRBV14	TRBJ1-2	NA	NA
TGTGCCAGCAGCAAATGGGGTCCTATGACAGGGGGAACCTACAATGAGCAGTTCTTC	CASSKWGPMTGGTYNEQFF	TRBV21-1	TRBJ2-1	NA	NA
TGCAGCGTCCCGGGACAGGGGGTTTATGGCTACACCTTC	CSVPGQGVYGYTF	TRBV29-1	TRBJ1-2	NA	TRBD1
TGTGCCAGCAGTTACTCTGCGGAGAACTATGGCTACACCTTC	CASSYSAENYGYTF	TRBV6-5	TRBJ1-2	NA	NA
TGCGCCAGCAGCTTTGGGCTAGCGGGGAACTCCTACAATGAGCAGTTCTTC	CASSFGLAGNSYNEQFF	TRBV5-1	TRBJ2-1	NA	TRBD2
TGTGCCAGCAGCTTAACGACTAGCGGGGGCGGCGAGCAGTACTTC	CASSLTTSGGGEQYF	TRBV7-8	TRBJ2-7	NA	TRBD2
TGTGCCAGCAGCTTATCTTGGCCGAACACTGAAGCTTTCTTT	CASSLSWPNTEAFF	TRBV7-8	TRBJ1-1	NA	NA
TGTGCCAGCAGCGCGTCGGGACTAGCGGGTTACAATGAGCAGTTCTTC	CASSASGLAGYNEQFF	TRBV9	TRBJ2-1	NA	TRBD2
TGTGCCAGCAGTTATCACACTAGGGGTGAGCAGTTCTTC	CASSYHTRGEQFF	TRBV6-6	TRBJ2-1	NA	NA
TGTGCCAGCAGAGACACCGTAGCTGGCTACACCTTC	CASRDTVAGYTF	TRBV6-5	TRBJ1-2	NA	NA
TGTGCCAGCAGCTTAGAGGGGGGGAATGAGCAGTTCTTC	CASSLEGGNEQFF	TRBV7-2	TRBJ2-1	NA	NA
TGTGCCAGCAGTTTATTTGGGGGGAGGGACGAGCAGTACTTC	CASSLFGGRDEQYF	TRBV27	TRBJ2-7	many	TRBD2
TGTGCCAGCAGTGAGGCACCTTCCTACGAGCAGTACTTC	CASSEAPSYEQYF	TRBV2	TRBJ2-7	NA	NA
TGCAGCGTGGTCGACAGGGGAAAGTTGAACGAGCAGTACTTC	CSVVDRGKLNEQYF	TRBV29-1	TRBJ2-7	NA	TRBD1
TGCGCCAGCAGCCGCGGAGTTGAGGGAGGCTATGGCTACACCTTC	CASSRGVEGGYGYTF	TRBV5-1	TRBJ1-2	NA	NA